These T cell receptor beta chains were read from a single sample in a study of blood T cell repertoires in COVID-19. Some clones are missing from TCRdb's copy, which holds only in-frame ones; the method was immunoSEQ multiplex PCR. The table includes about 250,000 clones, around 85% detected once. The sequencing input was peripheral blood. Source of these receptors: a human donor with COVID-19, enrolled during active disease. The donor label of this sample is uncertain. Each CDR3 is given with its conserved first and last residue. D genes are given only for firm matches. Some rows have no size entry. The others give once, few or many, or a class for an expanded clone.

abundance,j_gene,v_gene,d_gene,CDR3nt,CDR3aa
NA,TRBJ1-2,TRBV28,TRBD1,TGTGCCAGCAGTGGCCCCGGGACAGGATTTAACTATGGCTACACCTTC,CASSGPGTGFNYGYTF
few,TRBJ1-1,TRBV5-4,NA,TGTGCCAGCAGCTTCGGACCCTGGACAGCTGAAGCTTTCTTT,CASSFGPWTAEAFF
NA,TRBJ1-2,TRBV2,NA,TGTGCCAGCAGGCGGGACTATGGCTACACCTTC,CASRRDYGYTF
NA,TRBJ2-4,TRBV3-1/TRBV3-2,TRBD1,TGTGCCAGCAGCCAAGATGTCGCGGAGGCAGGGGGCGCCAAAAACATTCAGTACTTC,CASSQDVAEAGGAKNIQYF
NA,TRBJ2-1,TRBV24-1,TRBD2,TGTGCCACGCGACTCTATAGCGGGGGGGACAATGAGCAGTTCTTC,CATRLYSGGDNEQFF
NA,TRBJ2-3,TRBV28,NA,TGTGCCAGCACAATTGACAGGGATACGCAGTATTTT,CASTIDRDTQYF
NA,TRBJ1-1,TRBV7-2,NA,TGTGCCAGCAGCCGCGAACCGAACACTGAAGCTTTCTTT,CASSREPNTEAFF
NA,TRBJ1-3,TRBV7-6,NA,TGTGCCAGCAGCTTGACCACAGGGGGAAACACCATATATTTT,CASSLTTGGNTIYF
NA,TRBJ1-4,TRBV6-5,NA,TGTGCCACTAAAAGGGGCTGGACTAATGAAAAACTGTTTTTT,CATKRGWTNEKLFF
NA,TRBJ2-7,TRBV5-1,NA,TGCGCCAGCAGCTTGTCCAGCGGTACCTACGAGCAGTACTTC,CASSLSSGTYEQYF
NA,TRBJ2-7,TRBV7-9,NA,TGTGCCAGCAGCTTAGGTCGGGAATACGAGCAGTACTTC,CASSLGREYEQYF
few,TRBJ2-3,TRBV2,TRBD1,TGTGCCAGCAGCCCGGACAGGGGGGTCGCAGATACGCAGTATTTT,CASSPDRGVADTQYF
NA,TRBJ1-1,TRBV12-3/TRBV12-4,NA,TGTGCCAGCAGTAAAACGGAGACTGAAGCTTTCTTT,CASSKTETEAFF
NA,TRBJ2-6,TRBV9,TRBD2,TGTGCCAGCAGCCCCAGTACCCTAGCGGGCGGGGCCAACGTCCTGACTTTC,CASSPSTLAGGANVLTF
NA,TRBJ2-1,TRBV28,NA,TGTGCCAGCAGTCAAAGGGACGAGTGGGAGGATAACCCCACAGACGGCGACAATGAGCAGTTCTTC,CASSQRDEWEDNPTDGDNEQFF
NA,TRBJ2-1,TRBV4-1,TRBD2,TGCGCCAGCAGCCCTGATGGGACTAGGGCCCACAATGAGCAGTTCTTC,CASSPDGTRAHNEQFF
NA,TRBJ2-2,TRBV11-3,TRBD1,TGTGCCAGCAGCTTAGTTCCAGGGGGTACCGGGGAGCTGTTTTTT,CASSLVPGGTGELFF
NA,TRBJ1-6,TRBV6-1,NA,TGTGCCAGCAGTGAGCAGGGAATCGACAATTCACCCCTCCACTTT,CASSEQGIDNSPLHF
NA,TRBJ2-1,TRBV9,NA,TGTGCCAGCAGCGGGAGCTCCTACAATGAGCAGTTCTTC,CASSGSSYNEQFF
once,TRBJ2-3,TRBV3-1/TRBV3-2,NA,TGTGCCAGCAGCCAAGATCAGGGGTGGTCCATTGCGCAGTATTTT,CASSQDQGWSIAQYF
NA,TRBJ2-7,TRBV11-2,TRBD2,TGTGCCAGCAGCTTATCGGGAGGCTCCTACGAGCAGTACTTC,CASSLSGGSYEQYF
NA,TRBJ2-7,TRBV7-2,TRBD2,TGTGCCAGCAGCCCCCGGGAGGGGCCCTTCTACGAGCAGTACTTC,CASSPREGPFYEQYF
once,TRBJ2-2,TRBV7-9,NA,TGTGCCAGCAGCTTTTACAGGGAGGGCACCGGGGAGCTGTTTTTT,CASSFYREGTGELFF
NA,TRBJ1-1,TRBV4-1,TRBD1,TGCGCCAGCAGCCAACGGGACAGCTTTAACACTGAAGCTTTCTTT,CASSQRDSFNTEAFF
NA,TRBJ1-1,TRBV6-1,NA,TGTGCCAGCAGTGATCGTAAGACAGCTTACACTGAAGCTTTCTTT,CASSDRKTAYTEAFF
NA,TRBJ2-7,TRBV11-2,TRBD2,TGTGCCAGCAGCTTTGGTCTTGTACTAGCGGGCGAGCAGTACTTC,CASSFGLVLAGEQYF
once,TRBJ2-1,TRBV5-1,NA,TGCGCCAGCAGCTTGAGCGACCTCTCCTACAATGAGCAGTTCTTC,CASSLSDLSYNEQFF
NA,TRBJ1-4,TRBV2,TRBD1,TGTGCCAGCAAGAGGTGGGACAGGGGTGAAAAACTGTTTTTT,CASKRWDRGEKLFF
NA,TRBJ2-2,TRBV6-5,NA,TGTGCCAGCAGTTACTTCTACCTAGCCACCGGGGAGCTGTTTTTT,CASSYFYLATGELFF
NA,TRBJ2-3,TRBV4-1,NA,TGCGCCAGCAGCCTACTCCGCTGGCTGCCGGGAGATACGCAGTATTTT,CASSLLRWLPGDTQYF
NA,TRBJ2-7,TRBV21-1,NA,TGTGCCAGCAGCAACAGTCAGGAGGCCGCCTACGAGCAGTACTTC,CASSNSQEAAYEQYF
NA,TRBJ1-4,TRBV28,NA,TGTGCCAGCATTTCGACAGGCACAACTAATGAAAAACTGTTTTTT,CASISTGTTNEKLFF
NA,TRBJ2-7,TRBV19,NA,TGTGCCAGTAGTATTCGCCAGGGAGGTTTAAGCGAGCAGTACTTC,CASSIRQGGLSEQYF
NA,TRBJ2-3,TRBV5-1,NA,TGCGCCAGCAGCTTGCAACCAGGTCGGGATACGCAGTATTTT,CASSLQPGRDTQYF
NA,TRBJ1-1,TRBV19,NA,TGTGCCAGCGAGCCCTGGGTGGGCAGGGACAAATCTGGGGACACTGAAGCTTTCTTT,CASEPWVGRDKSGDTEAFF
NA,TRBJ2-7,TRBV7-2,NA,TGTGCCAGCAGCTTAGAACGCGGGGTTCCCTACGAGCAGTACTTC,CASSLERGVPYEQYF
once,TRBJ1-6,TRBV4-3,TRBD1,TGCGCCAGCAGCCTGCGGACAGGGCCTAATTCACCCCTCCACTTT,CASSLRTGPNSPLHF
NA,TRBJ2-2,TRBV4-2,NA,TGTGCCAGCAGCCAAGAGGGGAGTGGGAACACCGGGGAGCTGTTTTTT,CASSQEGSGNTGELFF
NA,TRBJ1-1,TRBV6-1,TRBD1,TGTGCCAGCAGTGCCTCAGGGGGGAACACTGAAGCTTTCTTT,CASSASGGNTEAFF
NA,TRBJ2-1,TRBV19,TRBD1,TGTGCCAGTAGTACAGGACAGGAGCCCCGGGGTGAGCAGTTCTTC,CASSTGQEPRGEQFF
NA,TRBJ2-1,TRBV11-1,TRBD1,TGTGCCAGCAGCAGAGGACAGGGCTCCTACAATGAGCAGTTCTTC,CASSRGQGSYNEQFF
once,TRBJ1-2,TRBV24-1,TRBD1,TGTGCCACCAGTGATCCTCGGACAGGCTCAGACTATGGCTACACCTTC,CATSDPRTGSDYGYTF
NA,TRBJ2-2,TRBV12-3/TRBV12-4,NA,TGTGCCAGCAGGGTCGGGAACACCGGGGAGCTGTTTTTT,CASRVGNTGELFF